This T cell receptor (beta chain) was captured in a study of early T cells in non-severe SARS-CoV-2 infection. V lost 3 bases and J 0 bases, leaving 7 bases between the germline ends. The CDR3 has 14 residues. Germline CDR1 and CDR2: SNHLY and FYNNEI. This clonotype has ten or more counts. TCRdb called the 5' RACE reads again in MiXCR, with one record for every CDR3 protein. The table shows around 62,000 distinct CDR3 sequences, with 4.9% occurring only once. The chain carries TRBV2 and TRBJ2-3; D call uncertain. The TCR sequence derives from an adult who was a healthcare worker with PCR-confirmed SARS-CoV-2 infection or an uninfected control (not recorded which). Sequenced: whole blood. This CDR3 is CASSEALSTDTQYF. The CDR3 region has the DNA TGTGCCAGCAGTGAGGCGTTAAGCACAGATACGCAGTATTTT.